One sample yielded the 2 T cell receptor beta chains listed below, sequenced in a study of regulatory T cells in long-lasting Graves disease. Time point noted: newly diagnosed GD, antithyroid drugs for less than 3 months. PBMC RNA was the source of the TCR library. Both iRepertoire HTBI primers and Arm-PCR of CDR3 regions were used to build the TCR beta libraries. TCRdb redid the calling of the multiplex PCR reads with MiXCR, one entry per CDR3 protein. The sample yields about 240,000 distinct CDR3 sequences, around 20% seen once. Material: peripheral blood mononuclear cells (PBMCs), obtained at new diagnosis, from a patient treated with antithyroid drugs. All receptors come from a female donor with Graves disease.

This clonotype was counted at least ten times. A read error may account for a junction end that differs from germline. The J gene is TRBJ1-1, the V gene TRBV7-2; no definite D call. The CDR3 sequence is 14 residues long. CDR1 SGHTA and CDR2 FQGNSA come from the germline V gene. As DNA, the CDR3 is TGCGCCAGCAGCTTGGAGTTCACGAACACTGAAGCTTTCTTT. Its translation is CASSLEFTNTEAFF.

The chain links TRBV11-3 to TRBJ2-2; possible D gene TRBD2, 5 bases. The germline V gene encodes CDR1 SGHNT and CDR2 YENEEA. V was cut by 2 bases and J by 2 bases, with 12 bases left in between. The CDR3 is 16 residues long. The CDR3 is CASSLNPRVNTGELFF. As DNA, the CDR3 is TGTGCCAGCAGCTTAAACCCGAGGGTAAACACCGGGGAGCTGTTTTTT.